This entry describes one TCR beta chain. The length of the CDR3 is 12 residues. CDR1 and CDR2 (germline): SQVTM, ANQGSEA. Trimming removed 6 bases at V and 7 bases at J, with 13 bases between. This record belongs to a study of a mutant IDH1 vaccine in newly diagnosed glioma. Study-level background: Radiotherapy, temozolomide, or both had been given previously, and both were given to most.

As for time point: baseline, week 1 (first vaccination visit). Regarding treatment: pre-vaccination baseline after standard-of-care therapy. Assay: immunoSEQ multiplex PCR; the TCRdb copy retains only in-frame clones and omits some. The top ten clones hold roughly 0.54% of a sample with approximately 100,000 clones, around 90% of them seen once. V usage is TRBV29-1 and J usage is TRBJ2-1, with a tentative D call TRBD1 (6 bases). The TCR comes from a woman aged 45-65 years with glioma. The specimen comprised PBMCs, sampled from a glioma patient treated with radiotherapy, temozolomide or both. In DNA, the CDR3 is TGCAGCGTCCCGGACAGAGAAAATGAGCAGTTCTTC. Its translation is CSVPDRENEQFF.